The rows below give T cell receptor beta chains drawn from one sample of a study of T-cell memory formation after mild COVID-19. TCRdb redid the calling of the 5' RACE reads with MiXCR, one entry per CDR3 protein. Of approximately 580,000 distinct CDR3 sequences listed, about a fifth were seen once; the top ten hold 9.5% to 15%. The sequenced material came from PBMCs or a T cell subset sorted from them (not recorded which). These receptors came from an adult woman who had mild COVID-19 (a few samples of this study predate the infection). Cell type and time point are not known. Each CDR3 is given with its conserved first and last residue. A D gene is named only where the DNA matches it firmly. Clone sizes are given selectively: once, few, many, or a class where the clone is expanded.

v_call,cdr3_length,j_call,d_call,clone_size,cdr3_aa,cdr3_nt
TRBV27,17,TRBJ2-1,TRBD2,few,CASGVLAGGPSYNEQFF,TGTGCCAGCGGTGTGCTAGCGGGAGGGCCCTCCTACAATGAGCAGTTCTTC
TRBV12-3/TRBV12-4,13,TRBJ2-1,-,many,CASSPGTHAEQFF,TGTGCCAGCAGTCCCGGGACTCACGCCGAGCAGTTCTTC
TRBV6-6,14,TRBJ2-1,-,few,CASSYSNIYNEQFF,TGTGCCAGCAGTTACTCAAATATATACAATGAGCAGTTCTTC
TRBV27,13,TRBJ1-5,-,many,CASSLSRNQPQHF,TGTGCCAGCAGTTTAAGCCGGAATCAGCCCCAGCATTTT
TRBV6-5,14,TRBJ1-2,-,once,CASSYGQAAYGYTF,TGTGCCAGCAGTTACGGGCAGGCCGCCTATGGCTACACCTTC
TRBV7-6,14,TRBJ2-7,-,many,CASSLGTDIYEQYF,TGTGCCAGCAGCTTAGGGACAGATATTTACGAGCAGTACTTC
TRBV28,13,TRBJ1-5,-,-,CASSWYSNQPQHF,TGTGCCAGCAGTTGGTATAGCAATCAGCCCCAGCATTTT
TRBV7-8,15,TRBJ2-1,TRBD1,few,CASRGTGTGFYEQFF,TGTGCCAGCAGGGGCACCGGGACAGGGTTCTATGAGCAGTTCTTC
TRBV5-1,15,TRBJ2-3,-,few,CASSYPGDIKDTQYF,TGCGCCAGCAGCTACCCAGGGGATATTAAGGATACGCAGTATTTT
TRBV29-1,15,TRBJ2-2,TRBD1,-,CSAADRGLNTGELFF,TGCAGCGCAGCCGACAGGGGACTGAACACCGGGGAGCTGTTTTTT
TRBV3-1,15,TRBJ1-6,-,few,CASSQVGLRNSPLHF,TGTGCCAGCAGCCAAGTGGGGCTTCGGAATTCACCCCTCCACTTT
TRBV7-8,14,TRBJ2-1,-,-,CASSLNTFDNEQFF,TGTGCCAGCAGTCTCAATACCTTTGACAATGAGCAGTTCTTC
TRBV4-2,15,TRBJ1-5,-,few,CASSQGSEGNQPQHF,TGTGCCAGCAGCCAAGGGTCGGAGGGGAATCAGCCCCAGCATTTT
TRBV11-3,13,TRBJ1-2,TRBD1,-,CASSFRQGHGYTF,TGTGCCAGCAGCTTTCGACAGGGTCATGGCTACACCTTC
TRBV5-1,16,TRBJ2-1,-,-,CASSLEFGVSYNEQFF,TGCGCCAGCAGCTTGGAGTTCGGGGTTTCATACAATGAGCAGTTCTTC
TRBV25-1,14,TRBJ1-1,-,-,CASSDLGINTEAFF,TGTGCCAGCAGTGATTTAGGGATAAACACTGAAGCTTTCTTT
TRBV7-6,14,TRBJ2-2,-,few,CASSPDHNTGELFF,TGTGCCAGCAGCCCCGACCATAACACCGGGGAGCTGTTTTTT
TRBV25-1,13,TRBJ2-7,-,few,CASSARDRYEQYF,TGTGCCAGCAGTGCCCGGGACCGGTACGAGCAGTACTTC
TRBV5-1,13,TRBJ2-2,-,few,CASSFPRTGELFF,TGCGCCAGCAGCTTTCCACGCACCGGGGAGCTGTTTTTT
TRBV11-3,15,TRBJ2-1,TRBD2,few,CASSDFTGRDNEQFF,TGTGCCAGCAGCGATTTTACGGGGAGGGACAATGAGCAGTTCTTC
TRBV24-1,13,TRBJ1-5,-,few,CATSERWGQPQHF,TGTGCCACCAGTGAACGCTGGGGGCAGCCCCAGCATTTT
TRBV11-1,15,TRBJ2-1,-,-,CASSQRPKGHNEQFF,TGTGCCAGCAGCCAACGGCCAAAGGGGCACAATGAGCAGTTCTTC
TRBV18,15,TRBJ2-3,-,few,CASSMAGASTDTQYF,TGTGCCAGCTCAATGGCGGGGGCGAGCACAGATACGCAGTATTTT
TRBV30,13,TRBJ2-5,-,few,CAWSEGSQETQYF,TGTGCCTGGAGTGAGGGCAGCCAAGAGACCCAGTACTTC
TRBV5-1,14,TRBJ1-1,-,few,CASSLGTLSAEAFF,TGCGCCAGCAGCCTAGGGACACTTAGCGCTGAAGCTTTCTTT
TRBV5-1,16,TRBJ2-3,TRBD2,few,CASSTTSGRAKDTQYF,TGCGCCAGCAGCACGACTAGCGGGAGGGCCAAAGATACGCAGTATTTT
TRBV4-1,12,TRBJ1-1,-,few,CASSQDGGEAFF,TGCGCCAGCAGCCAAGACGGGGGGGAAGCTTTCTTT
TRBV7-3,16,TRBJ2-1,-,-,CASSGGGRGGNNEQFF,TGTGCCAGCAGCGGGGGCGGCAGGGGAGGTAACAATGAGCAGTTCTTC
TRBV7-9,14,TRBJ1-2,-,few,CASSVVGIYYGYTF,TGTGCCAGCAGCGTAGTAGGGATCTATTATGGCTACACCTTC
TRBV18,17,TRBJ2-7,TRBD2,-,CASSPAGLAENSHEQYF,TGTGCCAGCTCACCTGCGGGACTAGCGGAGAATAGCCACGAGCAGTACTTC
TRBV3-1,15,TRBJ2-3,TRBD1,few,CASSLSGTGTDTQYF,TGTGCCAGCAGCCTTTCGGGGACAGGTACAGATACGCAGTATTTT
TRBV30,13,TRBJ2-7,-,-,CAWSIRDTYEQYF,TGTGCCTGGAGTATCAGGGACACCTACGAGCAGTACTTC
TRBV7-3,17,TRBJ2-2,TRBD1,-,CASSYQTGTGATGELFF,TGTGCCAGCAGCTATCAGACCGGGACAGGGGCGACCGGGGAGCTGTTTTTT
TRBV5-6,14,TRBJ2-2,-,few,CASSLISGPGELFF,TGTGCCAGCAGCTTGATCAGCGGACCCGGGGAGCTGTTTTTT
TRBV4-2,13,TRBJ2-1,-,many,CASSQDQTGEQFF,TGTGCCAGCAGCCAAGATCAAACTGGTGAGCAGTTCTTC
TRBV7-2,17,TRBJ1-1,TRBD1,-,CASRKKGQGDGNTEAFF,TGTGCCAGCAGAAAAAAGGGGCAGGGGGACGGGAACACTGAAGCTTTCTTT
TRBV4-2,16,TRBJ2-2,TRBD1,once,CASSQGDRDNTGELFF,TGTGCCAGCAGCCAAGGAGACAGGGACAACACCGGGGAGCTGTTTTTT
TRBV12-3/TRBV12-4,16,TRBJ2-5,-,few,CASSTRTDSFQETQYF,TGTGCCAGCAGTACCAGAACCGACAGCTTTCAAGAGACCCAGTACTTC
TRBV7-2,15,TRBJ2-1,TRBD2,-,CASSLALKRGGGRFF,TGTGCCAGCAGCTTAGCGCTCAAGCGGGGGGGAGGGCGGTTCTTC
TRBV20-1,17,TRBJ2-2,TRBD2,-,CSARDLGGRARSGELFF,TGCAGTGCTAGAGATTTGGGAGGGAGGGCCCGGAGCGGGGAGCTGTTTTTT
TRBV11-2,14,TRBJ1-1,-,-,CASSPSWLNTEAFF,TGTGCCAGCAGCCCCTCATGGCTGAACACTGAAGCTTTCTTT
TRBV5-1,15,TRBJ1-1,-,few,CASSTGDRGNTEAFF,TGCGCCAGCAGCACGGGGGACCGTGGGAACACTGAAGCTTTCTTT
TRBV9,15,TRBJ1-1,-,-,CASSVGWGLGTEAFF,TGTGCCAGCAGCGTAGGATGGGGGCTGGGCACTGAAGCTTTCTTT
TRBV25-1,14,TRBJ1-2,TRBD1,-,CASSDPDRGYGYTF,TGTGCCAGCAGTGACCCGGACAGGGGCTATGGCTACACCTTC
TRBV5-4,18,TRBJ2-2,TRBD2,once,CASSSPTSGGHYTGELFF,TGTGCCAGCAGCTCTCCGACTAGCGGGGGGCACTATACCGGGGAGCTGTTTTTT
TRBV19,15,TRBJ2-7,-,-,CASSIGPGHLYEQYF,TGTGCCAGTAGTATAGGCCCGGGACACCTTTACGAGCAGTACTTC
TRBV5-1,13,TRBJ2-5,-,few,CASSLAGGETHYF,TGCGCCAGCAGCTTGGCGGGTGGGGAGACCCATTACTTC
TRBV12-3/TRBV12-4,17,TRBJ2-1,TRBD2,-,CASSLGGLAGEYNEQFF,TGTGCCAGCAGCCTAGGGGGCCTAGCGGGGGAATACAATGAGCAGTTCTTC
TRBV4-2,18,TRBJ1-6,-,-,CASSPILGGAQDNSPLHF,TGTGCCAGCAGCCCCATACTGGGAGGAGCTCAAGATAATTCACCCCTCCACTTT
TRBV4-2,15,TRBJ2-7,-,few,CASSQVPGNSYEQYF,TGTGCCAGCAGCCAAGTTCCAGGAAACTCCTACGAGCAGTACTTC
TRBV6-1,12,TRBJ2-7,-,-,CASRYSQYEQYF,TGTGCCAGCAGGTACAGCCAATACGAGCAGTACTTC
TRBV25-1,17,TRBJ2-1,TRBD1,once,CASSEPSGTGVLNEQFF,TGTGCCAGCAGTGAACCCTCCGGGACAGGGGTTTTAAATGAGCAGTTCTTC
TRBV12-3/TRBV12-4,15,TRBJ2-5,-,-,CASSPPPALPVTQYF,TGTGCCAGCAGCCCCCCGCCTGCACTTCCCGTTACCCAGTACTTC
TRBV13,13,TRBJ2-7,TRBD2,-,CASSPHRGGEQYF,TGTGCCAGCAGCCCCCATCGGGGGGGCGAGCAGTACTTC
TRBV2,17,TRBJ2-3,-,few,CASSGPPAYPSTDTQYF,TGTGCCAGCAGTGGACCACCGGCCTATCCTAGCACAGATACGCAGTATTTT
TRBV12-3/TRBV12-4,14,TRBJ2-7,-,few,CASSFGQFSYEQYF,TGTGCCAGCAGCTTCGGACAGTTTTCGTACGAGCAGTACTTC
TRBV7-6,16,TRBJ2-3,-,few,CASSNGRPTSTDTQYF,TGTGCCAGCTCAAACGGACGACCCACTAGCACAGATACGCAGTATTTT
TRBV7-9,17,TRBJ1-1,TRBD1,few,CASSLEPSTGEGTEAFF,TGTGCCAGCAGCTTAGAGCCTTCTACAGGGGAGGGCACTGAAGCTTTCTTT
TRBV9,15,TRBJ2-3,-,once,CASSVSDGFTDTQYF,TGTGCCAGCAGCGTATCTGACGGATTCACAGATACGCAGTATTTT
TRBV12-3/TRBV12-4,14,TRBJ2-7,-,many,CASSFGGGSYEQYF,TGTGCCAGCAGTTTTGGGGGAGGTTCGTACGAGCAGTACTTC